The rows below give T cell receptor beta chains drawn from one sample of a study of OX40 agonist ivuxolimab in advanced cancers. Libraries were prepared by immunoSEQ multiplex PCR; TCRdb keeps only in-frame clonotypes and omits some of them. The repertoire includes some 19,000 clones, about 73% of them detected once, and roughly a third sits in the top ten. Sample: CD4+ or CD8+ T cells sorted from blood, taken in a trial of the OX40 agonist ivuxolimab. These receptors were taken from an adult with an advanced solid tumor such as melanoma, head and neck, liver or kidney cancer. The CDR3 runs from the conserved cysteine through the conserved F or W. Each record gives: clone size, J gene, V gene, D gene, CDR3 protein, CDR3 DNA. A D gene is named only where the DNA matches it firmly. Only part of the rows carry a size: once, few, many, or a class if the clone is expanded.

>.|TRBJ2-6|TRBV19|.
CASSIDLFGGANVLTF
TGTGCCAGTAGTATAGATCTTTTTGGAGGGGCCAACGTCCTGACTTTC
>few|TRBJ2-7|TRBV28|.
CASSFMAGDYEQYF
TGTGCCAGCAGTTTCATGGCAGGGGACTACGAGCAGTACTTC
>.|TRBJ2-7|TRBV7-2|.
CASSHLAVYEQYF
TGTGCCAGCAGCCATTTAGCGGTCTACGAGCAGTACTTC
>.|TRBJ2-5|TRBV27|.
CASSFQETQYF
TGTGCCAGCAGTTTTCAAGAGACCCAGTACTTC
>.|TRBJ2-5|TRBV6-6|.
CASSPVLGAQETQYF
TGTGCCAGCAGCCCTGTGTTGGGAGCCCAAGAGACCCAGTACTTC
>.|TRBJ2-1|TRBV4-1|.
CASSSQDYYNEQFF
TGCGCCAGCAGCTCCCAGGACTACTACAATGAGCAGTTCTTC
>.|TRBJ2-2|TRBV13|.
CASSAKITGELFF
TGTGCCAGCAGCGCAAAAATTACCGGGGAGCTGTTTTTT
>.|TRBJ2-3|TRBV28|TRBD2
CASSYTSGSSTDTQYF
TGTGCCAGCAGCTATACTAGCGGGTCTAGCACAGATACGCAGTATTTT
>once|TRBJ2-4|TRBV13|TRBD1
CASSLYDRGNIQYF
TGTGCCAGCAGTCTTTACGACAGGGGAAACATTCAGTACTTC
>.|TRBJ2-1|TRBV7-8|.
CASSLEPGASSYNEQFF
TGTGCCAGCAGCTTAGAACCGGGGGCCTCTAGCTACAATGAGCAGTTCTTC
>.|TRBJ2-3|TRBV27|.
CASSLSTPDTQYF
TGTGCCAGCAGTTTATCGACCCCAGATACGCAGTATTTT
>.|TRBJ1-1|TRBV6-4|TRBD1
CASSDGFGLSVGGRLNTEAFF
TGTGCCAGCAGTGACGGATTTGGGTTAAGTGTAGGGGGCCGGTTGAACACTGAAGCTTTCTTT
>.|TRBJ1-5|TRBV10-2|.
CASSERNSNQPQHF
TGCGCCAGCAGTGAGAGGAATAGCAATCAGCCCCAGCATTTT
>.|TRBJ2-3|TRBV7-2|.
CASSHDSGGTDTQYF
TGTGCCAGCAGCCACGACAGTGGCGGGACAGATACGCAGTATTTT
>.|TRBJ2-1|TRBV19|.
CASSLHRDEQFF
TGTGCCAGTAGTCTCCACAGGGATGAGCAGTTCTTC
>.|TRBJ2-5|TRBV6-5|.
CASSYGNQRTQYF
TGTGCCAGCAGTTACGGGAATCAGCGGACCCAGTACTTC
>few|TRBJ2-7|TRBV6-5|TRBD1
CASSAGTGIRLDF
TGTGCCAGCAGTGCCGGGACAGGCATCCGTTTAGACTTC
>.|TRBJ2-3|TRBV10-1|.
CASSNLSGAATQYF
TGCGCCAGCAGTAATCTTTCGGGGGCGGCGACGCAGTATTTT
>few|TRBJ1-6|TRBV28|.
CASSPYPTGHNSPLHF
TGTGCCAGCAGTCCCTATCCTACAGGGCATAATTCACCCCTCCACTTT
>.|TRBJ1-1|TRBV5-1|.
CASSPGVAGWTEAFF
TGCGCCAGCAGCCCGGGAGTGGCAGGTTGGACTGAAGCTTTCTTT
>few|TRBJ2-3|TRBV7-2|.
CASSSQGRGDTQYF
TGTGCCAGCAGCTCCCAGGGCCGCGGAGATACGCAGTATTTT
>.|TRBJ2-1|TRBV19|.
CASTIAENSYNEQFF
TGTGCCAGTACCATAGCGGAAAACTCCTACAATGAGCAGTTCTTC
>few|TRBJ2-1|TRBV6-5|.
CASTIQSSYNEQFF
TGTGCCAGCACCATACAAAGCTCCTACAATGAGCAGTTCTTC
>once|TRBJ2-1|TRBV9|.
CASTQSATGGSYNEQFF
TGTGCCAGCACCCAGTCGGCTACGGGCGGGTCCTACAATGAGCAGTTCTTC
>.|TRBJ1-4|TRBV19|.
CASSIRGLGFNEKLFF
TGTGCCAGTAGTATTCGGGGTTTAGGGTTTAATGAAAAACTGTTTTTT
>.|TRBJ2-5|TRBV9|TRBD2
CASSAGLAGGPGPQETQYF
TGTGCCAGCAGCGCGGGACTAGCGGGGGGGCCCGGTCCTCAAGAGACCCAGTACTTC
>.|TRBJ1-1|TRBV5-4|.
CASSLGQGLNTEAFF
TGTGCCAGCAGCTTGGGGCAGGGGCTGAACACTGAAGCTTTCTTT
>few|TRBJ2-1|TRBV27|.
CASSLELSSYNEQFF
TGTGCCAGCAGTTTAGAACTGAGCTCCTACAATGAGCAGTTCTTC
>.|TRBJ2-3|TRBV18|.
CASSPEGTDGTDTQYF
TGTGCCAGCTCCCCGGAGGGGACGGACGGAACAGATACGCAGTATTTT
>.|TRBJ1-1|TRBV6-5|.
CASSHGTTEAFF
TGTGCCAGCAGTCACGGGACCACTGAAGCTTTCTTT
>.|TRBJ2-7|TRBV5-6|.
CASSSDSRGAGEQYF
TGTGCCAGCAGCTCTGATAGTCGGGGGGCCGGGGAGCAGTACTTC
>.|TRBJ1-2|TRBV28|.
CASSFLADYGYTF
TGTGCCAGCAGTTTCTTAGCGGACTATGGCTACACCTTC
>.|TRBJ1-6|TRBV27|TRBD1
CASTLSGQVISPLHF
TGTGCCAGCACCCTCTCGGGACAGGTGATTTCACCCCTCCACTTT
>.|TRBJ2-7|TRBV5-6|TRBD1
CASSYGTGVYEQYF
TGTGCCAGCAGCTACGGGACAGGGGTCTACGAGCAGTACTTC
>.|TRBJ1-2|TRBV21-1|.
CASSNAPGYGYTF
TGTGCCAGCAGCAACGCCCCGGGATACGGCTACACCTTC
>.|TRBJ2-1|TRBV2|TRBD2
CASSGGLAVNEQFF
TGTGCCAGTAGTGGAGGACTAGCAGTCAATGAGCAGTTCTTC
>medium-sized|TRBJ1-1|TRBV5-6|.
CASSLSRNTEAFF
TGTGCCAGCAGCTTGAGCAGGAACACTGAAGCTTTCTTT
>.|TRBJ1-2|TRBV28|TRBD1
CASSWDRGQNYGYTF
TGTGCCAGCAGTTGGGACAGGGGACAAAACTATGGCTACACCTTC
>few|TRBJ1-4|TRBV4-3|.
CASSQDQRDINEKLFF
TGCGCCAGCAGCCAAGATCAGAGGGACATTAATGAAAAACTGTTTTTT
>.|TRBJ1-2|TRBV5-6|.
CASSFEKNYGYTF
TGTGCCAGCAGCTTCGAGAAGAACTATGGCTACACCTTC
>.|TRBJ1-2|TRBV4-1|.
CASSHPGTRSHYGYTF
TGCGCCAGCAGCCATCCCGGGACTCGGAGTCACTATGGCTACACCTTC
>.|TRBJ2-5|TRBV19|.
CASSIGSWEFQETQYF
TGTGCCAGTAGTATAGGATCTTGGGAGTTCCAAGAGACCCAGTACTTC
>.|TRBJ2-7|TRBV4-3|TRBD1
CASSQDNRGSEQYF
TGCGCCAGCAGCCAAGACAACAGGGGGAGTGAGCAGTACTTC
>.|TRBJ2-7|TRBV19|.
CASSPQQGGFYEQYF
TGTGCCAGTAGTCCCCAACAGGGTGGCTTCTACGAGCAGTACTTC
>few|TRBJ2-7|TRBV28|.
CASSSPGGEQYF
TGTGCCAGCAGTTCCCCTGGGGGGGAGCAGTACTTC
>.|TRBJ1-2|TRBV6-5|TRBD1
CASSATGGDGYTF
TGTGCCAGCAGCGCGACAGGGGGCGATGGCTACACCTTC
>.|TRBJ2-1|TRBV11-1|TRBD1
CASSSYRGFSYNEQFF
TGTGCCAGCAGCTCGTACAGGGGATTTTCCTACAATGAGCAGTTCTTC
>.|TRBJ1-2|TRBV7-9|.
CASSSHNYGYTF
TGTGCCAGCAGCTCCCACAACTATGGCTACACCTTC
>.|TRBJ2-7|TRBV4-3|.
CASSQDGLGYEQYF
TGCGCCAGCAGCCAAGACGGTCTGGGTTACGAGCAGTACTTC
>.|TRBJ2-3|TRBV27|TRBD1
CASIPRVGGHTDTQYF
TGTGCCAGCATCCCTAGGGTAGGGGGCCACACAGATACGCAGTATTTT
>few|TRBJ2-1|TRBV27|.
CASSLFLSSYNEQFF
TGTGCCAGCAGTTTATTCCTAAGCTCCTACAATGAGCAGTTCTTC
>.|TRBJ2-5|TRBV5-5|TRBD2
CASSLRLAGTYQETQYF
TGTGCCAGCAGCTTGAGACTAGCGGGGACGTACCAAGAGACCCAGTACTTC
>.|TRBJ2-7|TRBV4-3|.
CASSQVSKPYEQYF
TGCGCCAGCAGCCAAGTCAGCAAACCCTACGAGCAGTACTTC
>.|TRBJ2-7|TRBV6-5|.
CASSYTGGTAYEQYF
TGTGCCAGCAGTTACACCGGTGGGACGGCCTACGAGCAGTACTTC
>once|TRBJ2-2|TRBV27|.
CASSPSGGTGELFF
TGTGCCAGCAGTCCCTCCGGGGGCACCGGGGAGCTGTTTTTT
>.|TRBJ2-1|TRBV4-1|.
CASSRGDHVNEQFF
TGCGCCAGCAGCCGAGGGGACCACGTGAATGAGCAGTTCTTC
>.|TRBJ2-7|TRBV5-5|TRBD1
CASSLATGVYEQYF
TGTGCCAGCAGCTTGGCGACAGGGGTCTACGAGCAGTACTTC
>.|TRBJ2-7|TRBV10-3|.
CAISESNSYEQYF
TGTGCCATCAGTGAGTCAAACTCCTACGAGCAGTACTTC
>medium-sized|TRBJ2-3|TRBV28|.
CASSFVAGTDTQYF
TGTGCCAGCAGTTTCGTAGCGGGCACAGATACGCAGTATTTT
>.|TRBJ1-2|TRBV27|.
CASSLRGGNGYTF
TGTGCCAGCAGTTTGAGGGGGGGAAATGGCTACACCTTC